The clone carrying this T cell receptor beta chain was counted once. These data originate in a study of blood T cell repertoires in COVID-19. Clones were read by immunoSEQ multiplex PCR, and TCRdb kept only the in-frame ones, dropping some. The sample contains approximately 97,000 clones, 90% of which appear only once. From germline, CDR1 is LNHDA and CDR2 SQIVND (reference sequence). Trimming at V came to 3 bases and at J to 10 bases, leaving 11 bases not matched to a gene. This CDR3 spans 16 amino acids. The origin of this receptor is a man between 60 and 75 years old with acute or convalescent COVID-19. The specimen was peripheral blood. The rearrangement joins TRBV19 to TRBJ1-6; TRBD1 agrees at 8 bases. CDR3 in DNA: TGTGCCAGTAGTATCGCCGGACAGGGATCGGCGTCACCCCTCCACTTT. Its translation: CASSIAGQGSASPLHF.